This T cell receptor (beta chain) emerged from a study of T cell changes during pregnancy in multiple sclerosis (dated by TCRdb to between 2018 and 2021). Context from the whole study: In women with multiple sclerosis, the researchers looked at how the T cell repertoire shifted as pregnancy progressed.

The CDR3 holds 15 amino acids from the cysteine to the phenylalanine. The read is trimmed to its CDR3 DNA, 45 bases read in frame from base 1. Reading the germline V gene gives CDR1 SGHTA and CDR2 FQGNSA. V has 5 bases trimmed and J has 5 bases trimmed; junction bases matching no gene number 6. Library prep was done by the immunoSEQ multiplex PCR assay. In its TCRdb copy, this immuneACCESS table keeps in-frame sequences only and misses some clones. Where compared with another copy, unresolved V genes explain less than half of these, and the others have no known cause. Counted in this sample were 65,000 to 90,000 clones; more than 90% of them appeared once. Jointly, the top ten make up just under 2% of the sample. To note about this clone: The antigen it recognizes is unknown. The input lacks base qualities; no much larger clone sits a single base away.

This specimen was peripheral blood, taken in the second trimester of pregnancy. The TCR comes from a female donor with multiple sclerosis, enrolled in a pregnancy study. The sequence links TRBV7-2 to TRBJ2-5, and 12 junction bases match TRBD2. The DNA is as follows: TGTGCCAGCAGCCTCCTAGCGGGGGGGTCGGAGACCCAGTACTTC. This sequence encodes CASSLLAGGSETQYF. The reference TRBV7-2 and TRBJ2-5 proteins fill in what lies around the CDR3, so the full variable domain reads GAGVSQSPSNKVTEKGKDVELRCDPISGHTALYWYRQSLGQGLEFLIYFQGNSAPDKSGLPSDRFSAERTGGSVSTLTIQRTQQEDSAVYLCASSLLAGGSETQYFGPGTRLLVL.